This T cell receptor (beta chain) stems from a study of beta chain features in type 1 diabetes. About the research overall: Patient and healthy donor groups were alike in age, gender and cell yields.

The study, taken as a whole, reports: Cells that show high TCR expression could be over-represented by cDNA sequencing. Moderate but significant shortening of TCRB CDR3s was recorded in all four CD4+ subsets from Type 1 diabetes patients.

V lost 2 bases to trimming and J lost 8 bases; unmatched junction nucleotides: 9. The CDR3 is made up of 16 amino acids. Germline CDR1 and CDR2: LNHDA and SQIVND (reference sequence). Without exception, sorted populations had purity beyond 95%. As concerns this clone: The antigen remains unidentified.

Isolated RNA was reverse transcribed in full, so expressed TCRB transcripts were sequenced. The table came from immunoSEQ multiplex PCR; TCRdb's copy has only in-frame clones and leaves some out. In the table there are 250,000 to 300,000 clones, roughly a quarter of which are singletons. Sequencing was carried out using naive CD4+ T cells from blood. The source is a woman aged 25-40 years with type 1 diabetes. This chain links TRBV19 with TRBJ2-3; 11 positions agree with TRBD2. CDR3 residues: CASSINTSGRLGTQYF. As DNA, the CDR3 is TGTGCCAGTAGTATAAACACTAGCGGGAGATTGGGTACGCAGTATTTT.